The 24 T cell receptor beta chains reported below all come from one sample, sequenced in a study of cytomegalovirus exposure and HLA in healthy donors. The protocol was immunoSEQ multiplex PCR, while the TCRdb copy is restricted to in-frame clones and leaves out a portion. The sample records 100,000 to 150,000 clones, 70% to 90% being singletons. Source material: PBMCs. The receptor source for this set is a man between 18 and 29 years old in good health and CMV-seronegative.

The chain employs TRBV9 and TRBJ1-1; perhaps TRBD1 as D (5 bases). This CDR3 spans 14 amino acids. V was cut by 0 bases and J by 1 base, with 7 bases left in between. Germline values: CDR1 SGDLS, CDR2 YYNGEE. The CDR3: CASSVEGANTEAFF. The CDR3 DNA reads as TGTGCCAGCAGCGTAGAAGGGGCGAACACTGAAGCTTTCTTT.

J is TRBJ2-1 and V is TRBV2, with 11 nucleotides matching TRBD2. The CDR3 is 14 residues long. The germline gives CDR1 SNHLY, CDR2 FYNNEI. Unmatched junction bases numbered 3, after V lost 5 bases and J lost 6 bases. The CDR3 DNA reads as TGTGCCAGCAGTCCAACTAGCGGGAGCAATGAGCAGTTCTTC. Translating it yields CASSPTSGSNEQFF.

This sequence joins TRBV27 and TRBJ2-7; TRBD1 is a possible D gene (5 bases). Germline assignment: CDR1 MNHEY and CDR2 SMNVEV (reference sequence). The CDR3 consists of 15 residues. V was shortened by 8 bases and J by 4 bases, with 21 bases between the two germline ends. CDR3 nucleotides: TGTGCCAGCGCTTTAGGGGCAGGGCTGTATTACGAGCAGTACTTC. Its protein product is CASALGAGLYYEQYF.

The V and J genes are TRBV7-2 and TRBJ1-6, with 7 positions matching TRBD1. The junction had 10 bases not matched to a gene; V was cut back by 4 bases and J by 13 bases. Germline V CDR1 and CDR2: SGHTA, FQGNSA. The CDR3 sequence is 14 residues long. This CDR3 is CASSSQGFVSPLHF. The CDR3 region has the DNA TGTGCCAGCAGCTCACAGGGGTTCGTATCGCCCCTCCACTTT.

The chain couples TRBV19 to TRBJ1-4, with a possible D match to TRBD1 (5 bases). The V end was cut by 4 bases, the J end by 2 bases, with 8 bases between. In germline, CDR1 is LNHDA, CDR2 SQIVND (reference sequence). The CDR3 totals 14 residues. The CDR3 region is CASSRQITNEKLFF. In nucleotides, the CDR3 is TGTGCCAGTAGTAGACAGATTACTAATGAAAAACTGTTTTTT.

This clone was detected once. V is TRBV5-4 and J is TRBJ1-1; 7 nucleotides agree with TRBD1. The CDR3 is 18 residues long. The V gene end was trimmed by 4 bases and the J gene end by 0 bases; junction bases not matched to a gene: 15. Germline V gene sequence: CDR1 SGHNT, CDR2 YYREEE (reference sequence). This chain's CDR3 is CASSRGRGSLVLNTEAFF. Written as DNA, the CDR3 is TGTGCCAGCAGCAGGGGCAGGGGGAGCCTAGTTCTGAACACTGAAGCTTTCTTT. Combining the CDR3 with reference TRBV5-4 and TRBJ1-1 gives the whole variable domain ETGVTQSPTHLIKTRGQQVTLRCSSQSGHNTVSWYQQALGQGPQFIFQYYREEENGRGNFPPRFSGLQFPNYSSELNVNALELDDSALYLCASSRGRGSLVLNTEAFFGQGTRLTVV.

This chain joins TRBV27 and TRBJ1-2; tentatively, D is TRBD1 (5 bases). From germline, CDR1 is MNHEY and CDR2 SMNVEV (reference sequence). The CDR3 length is 13 residues. Trimming shortened V by 7 bases and J by 6 bases, and 15 bases separated the two germline ends. The CDR3 loop is CASTPGGGNGYTF. The CDR3 nucleotides read TGTGCCAGCACCCCGGGGGGAGGGAATGGCTACACCTTC.

The chain recombines TRBV27 with TRBJ1-4; 10 bases agree with TRBD1. This CDR3 region has 15 residues. The junction had 5 bases not matched to a gene; V was cut back by 5 bases and J by 5 bases. Germline CDR1 is MNHEY and CDR2 is SMNVEV (reference sequence). As DNA, the CDR3 is TGTGCCAGCAGTCTCCAGGACAGGGGGAATGAAAAACTGTTTTTT. It specifies CASSLQDRGNEKLFF.

The V gene is TRBV5-4, the J gene TRBJ2-1, with TRBD2 matching over 10 bases. Trimming took 7 bases from V and 7 from J; bases not matched to a gene: 5. Germline V gene data show CDR1 as SGHNT and CDR2 as YYREEE (reference sequence). This CDR3 comprises 13 residues. The CDR3 DNA is TGTGCCAGCGAGCGGGAGGGCCGTAATGAGCAGTTCTTC. Translating gives CASEREGRNEQFF.

V gene TRBV28 combines with J gene TRBJ1-4, with a possible D match to TRBD1 (6 bases). Germline V CDR1 and CDR2: MDHEN, SYDVKM. This CDR3 contains 15 residues. Deletions cut 1 base from V and 3 bases from J, with 9 bases between. The CDR3, as DNA: TGTGCCAGCAGTTTATACGCAGGGGCTAATGAAAAACTGTTTTTT. This sequence encodes CASSLYAGANEKLFF.

The chain joins TRBV7-8 to TRBJ1-3, with D perhaps TRBD1 (6 bases). Trimming removed 7 bases from V and 3 bases from J, with 13 bases in between. The CDR3 length is 14 residues. CDR1 and CDR2 (germline): SGHVS, FQNEAQ. As DNA, the CDR3 is TGTGCCAGCAATTCAGGGGAGAGTGGAAACACCATATATTTT. It is translated as CASNSGESGNTIYF.

This rearrangement joins TRBV19 to TRBJ1-6; no definite D call. V lost 3 bases, J lost 7 bases, and 10 bases lay in between. The CDR3 spans 14 residues. Germline assignment: CDR1 LNHDA and CDR2 SQIVND (reference sequence). CDR3 region: CASSMRELNSPLHF. The CDR3, as DNA: TGTGCCAGTAGTATGAGAGAACTGAATTCACCCCTCCACTTT. The full variable domain, rest sourced from reference TRBV19 and TRBJ1-6, is DGGITQSPKYLFRKEGQNVTLSCEQNLNHDAMYWYRQDPGQGLRLIYYSQIVNDFQKGDIAEGYSVSREKKESFPLTVTSAQKNPTAFYLCASSMRELNSPLHFGNGTRLTVT.

The rearrangement uses TRBV28 and TRBJ2-7, with a possible D match to TRBD2 (6 bases). This CDR3 spans 14 amino acids. Per germline, CDR1 MDHEN and CDR2 SYDVKM. Trimming shortened V by 4 bases and J by 4 bases, and 14 bases separated the two germline ends. In DNA, the CDR3 is TGTGCCAGCAGTTCTTCCGGGGGTGGGTACGAGCAGTACTTC. Residues: CASSSSGGGYEQYF.

The chain carries TRBV9 and TRBJ2-7, with D maybe TRBD2 (6 bases). Trimming took 0 bases from V and 0 from J, leaving 10 bases between them. The germline CDR1 and CDR2 sequences are SGDLS and YYNGEE. The CDR3 totals 15 residues. The CDR3 loop reads CASSVGGDASYEQYF. Written as DNA, the CDR3 is TGTGCCAGCAGCGTAGGGGGGGACGCCTCCTACGAGCAGTACTTC.

This clone has just a few counts. The V and J genes are TRBV11-2 and TRBJ2-2; a weak D match, TRBD2 (6 bases). The V end was cut by 2 bases, the J end by 0 bases, with 10 bases between. The CDR3 length is 16 residues. Germline CDR1 and CDR2: SGHAT and FQNNGV. CDR3 nucleotides: TGTGCCAGCAGCTTATCGGGGGTCGCGAACACCGGGGAGCTGTTTTTT. It is translated as CASSLSGVANTGELFF. The full variable domain, completed using reference TRBV11-2 and TRBJ2-2, is EAGVAQSPRYKIIEKRQSVAFWCNPISGHATLYWYQQILGQGPKLLIQFQNNGVVDDSQLPKDRFSAERLKGVDSTLKIQPAKLEDSAVYLCASSLSGVANTGELFFGEGSRLTVL.

The genes are TRBV28 and TRBJ2-1, with D unclear. Germline V CDR1 and CDR2: MDHEN, SYDVKM. This CDR3 region has 11 residues. Trimming removed 3 bases from V and 8 bases from J, with 5 bases in between. CDR3 protein: CASSFVYEQFF. CDR3 sequence (DNA): TGTGCCAGCAGTTTTGTCTATGAGCAGTTCTTC.

The chain employs TRBV11-2 and TRBJ2-5; tentative D call: TRBD1 (6 bases). Trimming cost V 4 bases and J 4 bases, with 16 bases left between them. The CDR3 extends over 15 amino acids. Germline V gene lookup returns CDR1 SGHAT and CDR2 FQNNGV. The CDR3 here is CASSSRMGAGETQYF. Here the CDR3 DNA reads TGTGCCAGCAGCTCCCGGATGGGGGCAGGAGAGACCCAGTACTTC. The full variable domain, in which reference TRBV11-2 and TRBJ2-5 provide the parts outside the CDR3, is EAGVAQSPRYKIIEKRQSVAFWCNPISGHATLYWYQQILGQGPKLLIQFQNNGVVDDSQLPKDRFSAERLKGVDSTLKIQPAKLEDSAVYLCASSSRMGAGETQYFGPGTRLLVL.

The chain links TRBV29-1 to TRBJ2-3; no clear D. Germline V gene lookup returns CDR1 SQVTM and CDR2 ANQGSEA. The length of the CDR3 is 12 residues. V was trimmed by 4 bases and J by 5 bases, leaving 10 bases between them. CDR3 nucleotide sequence: TGCAGCGTTGTCGAGGCAAGAGATACGCAGTATTTT. This translates into CSVVEARDTQYF.

The chain joins TRBV6-5 to TRBJ2-5; 11 positions match TRBD2. The V gene's germline CDR1 is MNHEY and CDR2 SVGAGI. Trimming cost V 3 bases and J 5 bases; bases outside gene matches: 8. This CDR3 has 16 residues. The CDR3: CASSYRGLAVGETQYF. Here the CDR3 DNA reads TGTGCCAGCAGTTATAGGGGACTAGCGGTCGGGGAGACCCAGTACTTC.

The rearrangement links TRBV28 to TRBJ2-1, with TRBD2 as a possible D gene (6 bases). The germline CDR1 and CDR2 sequences are MDHEN and SYDVKM. Deletions cut 6 bases from V and 10 bases from J, with 13 bases between. The CDR3 consists of 12 residues. The chain's CDR3 is CASSGGREEQFF. CDR3 DNA sequence: TGTGCCAGCAGCGGAGGACGGGAGGAGCAGTTCTTC.

The V gene is TRBV11-2, the J gene TRBJ1-5; 9 bases map to TRBD1. Trimming at V came to 4 bases and at J to 10 bases, leaving 8 bases not matched to a gene. The CDR3 has 14 amino acids. Germline CDR1 and CDR2: SGHAT and FQNNGV. CDR3 nucleotides: TGTGCCAGCAGCTCGTCCCGGGACAGGGCCCCCCAGCATTTT. This translates into CASSSSRDRAPQHF.

This CDR3 is CASRDGLAGYNEQFF. CDR3 DNA: TGTGCCAGCAGGGACGGACTAGCGGGCTACAATGAGCAGTTCTTC. The V gene is TRBV5-4, the J gene TRBJ2-1; 11 bases fit TRBD2. Germline values: CDR1 SGHNT, CDR2 YYREEE (reference sequence). Trimming at V came to 5 bases and at J to 3 bases, leaving 4 bases not matched to a gene. There are 15 residues in the CDR3.

This clone was picked up one time. This sequence joins TRBV2 and TRBJ1-5; no reliable D call. V lost 2 bases and J 5 bases, leaving 7 bases between the germline ends. The germline V gene has CDR1 SNHLY and CDR2 FYNNEI. The CDR3 runs 13 residues. The CDR3 DNA reads TGTGCCAGCAGTGAATGGGGAGATCAGCCCCAGCATTTT. Protein: CASSEWGDQPQHF.

The V and J genes are TRBV5-6 and TRBJ1-1; TRBD1 is a possible D gene (6 bases). CDR1 SGHDT and CDR2 YYEEEE come from the germline V gene. The germline V and J ends were trimmed by 3 bases and 1 base, with 10 bases remaining between them. CDR3 size: 14 residues. CDR3 sequence: CASSWGGTNTEAFF. CDR3 coding DNA: TGTGCCAGCAGCTGGGGGGGCACGAACACTGAAGCTTTCTTT.